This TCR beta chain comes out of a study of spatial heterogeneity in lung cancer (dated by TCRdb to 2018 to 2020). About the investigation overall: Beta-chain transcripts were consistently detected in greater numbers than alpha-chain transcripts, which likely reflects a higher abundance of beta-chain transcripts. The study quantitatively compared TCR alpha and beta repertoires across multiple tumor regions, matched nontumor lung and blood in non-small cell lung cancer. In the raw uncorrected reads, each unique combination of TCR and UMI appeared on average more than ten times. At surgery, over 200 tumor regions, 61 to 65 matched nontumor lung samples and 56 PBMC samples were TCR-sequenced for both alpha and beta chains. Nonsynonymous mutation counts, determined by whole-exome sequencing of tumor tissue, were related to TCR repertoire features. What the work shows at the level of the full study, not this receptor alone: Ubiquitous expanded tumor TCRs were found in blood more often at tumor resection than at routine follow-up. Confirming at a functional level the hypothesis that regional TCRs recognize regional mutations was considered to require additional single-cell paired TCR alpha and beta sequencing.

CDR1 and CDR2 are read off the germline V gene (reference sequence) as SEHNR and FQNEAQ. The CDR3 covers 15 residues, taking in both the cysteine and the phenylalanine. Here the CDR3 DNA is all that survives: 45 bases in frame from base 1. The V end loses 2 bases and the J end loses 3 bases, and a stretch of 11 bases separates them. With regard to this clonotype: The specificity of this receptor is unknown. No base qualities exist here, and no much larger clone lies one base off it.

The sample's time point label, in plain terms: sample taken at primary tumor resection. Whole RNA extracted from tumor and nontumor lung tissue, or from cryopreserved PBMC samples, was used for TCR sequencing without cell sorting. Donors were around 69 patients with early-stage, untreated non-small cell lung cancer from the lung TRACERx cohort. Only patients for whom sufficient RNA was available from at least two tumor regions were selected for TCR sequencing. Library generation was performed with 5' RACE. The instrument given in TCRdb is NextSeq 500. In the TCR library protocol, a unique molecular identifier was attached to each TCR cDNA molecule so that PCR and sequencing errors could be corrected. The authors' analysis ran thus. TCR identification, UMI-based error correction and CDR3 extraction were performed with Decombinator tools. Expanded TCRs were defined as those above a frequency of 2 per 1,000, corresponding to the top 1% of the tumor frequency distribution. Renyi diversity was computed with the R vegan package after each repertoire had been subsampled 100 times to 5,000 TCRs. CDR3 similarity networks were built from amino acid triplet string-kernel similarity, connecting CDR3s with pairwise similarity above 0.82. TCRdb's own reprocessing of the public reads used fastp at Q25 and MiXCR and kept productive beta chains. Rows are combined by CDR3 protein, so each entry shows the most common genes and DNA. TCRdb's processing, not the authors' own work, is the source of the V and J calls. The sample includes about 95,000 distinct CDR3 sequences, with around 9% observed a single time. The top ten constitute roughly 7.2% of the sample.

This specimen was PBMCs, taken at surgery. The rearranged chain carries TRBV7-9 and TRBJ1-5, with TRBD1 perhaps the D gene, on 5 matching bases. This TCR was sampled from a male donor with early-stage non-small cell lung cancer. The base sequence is TGTGCCAGCAGCTTATCCACGGGGCTCAATCAGCCCCAGCATTTT. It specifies CASSLSTGLNQPQHF.